This T cell receptor (beta chain) emerged from a study of control samples from healthy donors and cancer patients. The CDR3 sequence is 11 residues long. Per the germline V gene, CDR1 is WSHSY and CDR2 is SAAADI. The V end lost 0 bases, the J end lost 8 bases, and 2 bases lay between the germline ends. The protocol was immunoSEQ multiplex PCR, while the TCRdb copy is restricted to in-frame clones and leaves out a portion. The data hold more than 100,000 clones, with roughly 90% observed a single time. The chain combines TRBV10-2 with TRBJ2-1, with unresolved D. The sample taken for sequencing was PBMCs. This clonotype was sampled from a man aged 50 to 60 with head and neck cancer. CDR3 bases: TGCGCCAGCAGTGAGTCGGATGAGCAGTTCTTC. Its protein product is CASSESDEQFF.